These 23 T cell receptor beta chains share one sample of origin, sequenced in a study of cytomegalovirus exposure and HLA in healthy donors. Primers included in the PCR were 60 Vbeta and 13 Jbeta primers. Assay: immunoSEQ multiplex PCR; the TCRdb copy retains only in-frame clones and omits some. This sample has roughly 100,000 clones, with approximately 64% found just once. Source material: PBMCs. All receptors derive from a woman aged 45-60 years in good health and CMV-seropositive.

This clone turned up a few times. The chain employs TRBV4-1 and TRBJ1-1; D uncertain. The CDR3 sequence is 15 residues long. The germline V and J ends were trimmed by 1 base and 2 bases, with 11 bases remaining between them. Germline lookup yields CDR1 MGHRA and CDR2 YSYEKL. The CDR3 region has the DNA TGCGCCAGCAGCCAAGTAACTGGAGTTAACACTGAAGCTTTCTTT. Translating it yields CASSQVTGVNTEAFF.

For the CDR3, the DNA is TGTGCCAGCAGTTACTCCGAGACAGGGGGCTGGGAGCAGTACTTC. Translated, it gives CASSYSETGGWEQYF. The chain employs TRBV6-6 and TRBJ2-7, with 10 bases matching TRBD1. This CDR3 has 15 residues. Per the germline V gene, CDR1 is MNHNY and CDR2 is SVGAGI (reference sequence). Trimming at V came to 0 bases and at J to 7 bases, leaving 6 bases not matched to a gene.

This clone was counted between two and nine times. V usage is TRBV7-8 and J usage is TRBJ1-6, with D possibly matching TRBD1 (5 bases). V was trimmed by 5 bases and J by 6 bases, leaving 14 bases between them. This CDR3 comprises 15 residues. Germline lookup yields CDR1 SGHVS and CDR2 FQNEAQ. In nucleotides, the CDR3 is TGTGCCAGCAGCCTTTGGATGGGGGGTAATTCACCCCTCCACTTT. Its translation is CASSLWMGGNSPLHF.

The chain carries TRBV7-9 and TRBJ2-2; TRBD2 aligns across 13 bases. The germline V gene encodes CDR1 SEHNR and CDR2 FQNEAQ (reference sequence). V lost 3 bases to trimming and J lost 2 bases; unmatched junction nucleotides: 6. This CDR3 contains 18 residues. CDR3 DNA sequence: TGTGCCAGCAGCTTGGCCGGACTAGCGGGGGACAACACCGGGGAGCTGTTTTTT. Amino acid sequence: CASSLAGLAGDNTGELFF.

V usage is TRBV10-2 and J usage is TRBJ2-7; possible D gene TRBD2, 5 bases. Germline V CDR1 and CDR2: WSHSY, SAAADI. The CDR3 is 14 amino acids. Trimming shortened V by 3 bases and J by 5 bases, and 14 bases separated the two germline ends. Here the CDR3 reads CASSDRGSGHEQYF. CDR3 nucleotide sequence: TGCGCCAGCAGTGATAGAGGGAGTGGACACGAGCAGTACTTC.

This chain uses TRBV18 with TRBJ1-1; 7 positions match TRBD1. V lost 6 bases to trimming and J lost 1 base; unmatched junction nucleotides: 14. The CDR3 sequence is 17 residues long. Germline values: CDR1 KGHSH, CDR2 LQKENI. CDR3 protein: CASSPPRQGRWNTEAFF. The CDR3 DNA sequence: TGTGCCAGCTCCCCGCCTAGACAGGGAAGGTGGAACACTGAAGCTTTCTTT.

This sequence joins TRBV5-1 and TRBJ2-3; tentative D call: TRBD2 (6 bases). The CDR3 runs 14 residues. V lost 2 bases and J 2 bases, leaving 9 bases between the germline ends. Germline loops: CDR1 SGHRS, CDR2 YFSETQ. The CDR3 DNA reads TGCGCCAGCAGCTTTCAGCGGGTCACAGATACGCAGTATTTT. This encodes CASSFQRVTDTQYF. The whole variable domain, filled in from reference TRBV5-1 and TRBJ2-3, reads KAGVTQTPRYLIKTRGQQVTLSCSPISGHRSVSWYQQTPGQGLQFLFEYFSETQRNKGNFPGRFSGRQFSNSRSEMNVSTLELGDSALYLCASSFQRVTDTQYFGPGTRLTVL.

J is TRBJ1-2 and V is TRBV6-4, with D unresolved. Germline V lookup: CDR1 MRHNA, CDR2 SNTAGT. The CDR3 sequence is 11 residues long. CDR3 in amino acids: CPSYRAYGYTF. In DNA form, the CDR3 reads TGTCCTTCGTACAGAGCCTATGGCTACACCTTC.

The chain couples TRBV11-2 to TRBJ1-4, with 8 bases identical to TRBD1. Per germline, CDR1 SGHAT and CDR2 FQNNGV. With 6 bases clipped from V and 5 bases from J, the junction kept 8 bases outside the gene matches. This CDR3 contains 15 residues. The CDR3 loop is CASRPRTGKNEKLFF. CDR3 DNA sequence: TGTGCCAGCAGACCCAGGACAGGGAAGAATGAAAAACTGTTTTTT.

The chain links TRBV5-5 to TRBJ1-2; no clear D gene. The CDR3 is 14 residues long. V was shortened by 0 bases and J by 2 bases, with 8 bases between the two germline ends. CDR1 and CDR2 (germline): SGHKS, YYEKEE (reference sequence). CDR3 region: CASSLGEENYGYTF. The CDR3 coding sequence is TGTGCCAGCAGCTTGGGGGAGGAAAACTATGGCTACACCTTC.

This chain connects TRBV7-2 to TRBJ1-2; a weak D match, TRBD1 (6 bases). The CDR3 is 15 amino acids. The V end lost 3 bases, the J end lost 4 bases, and 15 bases lay between the germline ends. Per the germline V gene, CDR1 is SGHTA and CDR2 is FQGNSA. The CDR3 DNA sequence: TGTGCCAGCAGCTTCCGGGACAACTCACCCTATGGCTACACCTTC. It specifies CASSFRDNSPYGYTF.

The gene calls are TRBV5-8 and TRBJ1-1; 7 bases agree with TRBD1. After removal of 4 bases from V and 10 bases from J, the junction contained 13 bases not matched to a gene. Germline values: CDR1 SGHTS, CDR2 YDEGEE. The CDR3 loop spans 14 amino acids. CDR3 protein: CASSLGGGRGRAFF. The CDR3 nucleotides read TGTGCCAGCAGCCTTGGAGGGGGCAGGGGTAGAGCTTTCTTT.

V is TRBV5-1 and J is TRBJ1-2, with 7 bases that match TRBD1. The CDR3 length is 12 residues. V dropped 4 bases and J dropped 7; count of bases not matched to a gene: 4. The germline V gene encodes CDR1 SGHRS and CDR2 YFSETQ. The CDR3 reads CASSGNRGGYTF. The CDR3 DNA sequence: TGCGCCAGCAGCGGAAACAGGGGTGGCTACACCTTC.

CDR3 protein: CASSLGKGRTQETQYF. DNA of the CDR3: TGTGCCAGCAGCTTGGGTAAGGGGCGTACACAAGAGACCCAGTACTTC. V is TRBV5-4 and J is TRBJ2-5; tentative D call: TRBD1 (5 bases). The V gene lost 0 bases and the J gene lost 2 bases, with 14 bases spanning the gap. CDR3 size: 16 residues. Germline V gene data show CDR1 as SGHNT and CDR2 as YYREEE (reference sequence).

In its sample, this clone was seen a few times. This chain links TRBV4-2 with TRBJ2-1, with 12 bases identical to TRBD2. This CDR3 is built from 15 residues. Looked up from germline, CDR1 is LGHNA and CDR2 is YNFKEQ. V was clipped by 7 bases and J by 6 bases; unmatched bases: 7. The CDR3: CASTSSGGEGNEQFF. The CDR3 coding sequence is TGTGCCAGCACCTCTAGCGGGGGGGAAGGCAATGAGCAGTTCTTC.

The genes are TRBV10-2 and TRBJ1-4, with no clear D. The CDR3 covers 14 residues. Germline CDR1 WSHSY, CDR2 SAAADI. The V and J ends lost 4 bases and 6 bases respectively, with 12 bases between them. This CDR3 is CASSGKSEDEKLFF. In nucleotides, the CDR3 is TGCGCCAGCAGTGGGAAGTCTGAGGATGAAAAACTGTTTTTT.

The rearrangement joins TRBV20-1 to TRBJ2-7, with unresolved D. The V end lost 1 base, the J end lost 1 base, and 2 bases lay between the germline ends. The CDR3 is made up of 11 amino acids. CDR1 and CDR2 (germline): DFQATT, SNEGSKA (reference sequence). CDR3: CSARASYEQYF. The CDR3, as DNA: TGCAGTGCTAGAGCTTCCTACGAGCAGTACTTC.

The genes are TRBV6-1 and TRBJ1-3, with 9 bases identical to TRBD1. Germline assignment: CDR1 MNHNS and CDR2 SASEGT. Trimming cost V 8 bases and J 0 bases; bases outside gene matches: 2. The CDR3 is 14 amino acids. CDR3 sequence: CASHRGHSGNTIYF. The CDR3 DNA is TGTGCCAGCCACAGGGGGCACTCTGGAAACACCATATATTTT.

This chain connects TRBV5-6 to TRBJ2-1; TRBD2 agrees at 9 bases. Germline V gives CDR1 SGHDT, CDR2 YYEEEE. V gave up 0 bases and J gave up 1 base; unmatched junction bases: 2. The length of the CDR3 is 16 residues. Written as DNA, the CDR3 is TGTGCCAGCAGCTTGGTTGCGGGGGGGTCCTACAATGAGCAGTTCTTC. This encodes CASSLVAGGSYNEQFF.

The chain joins TRBV4-2 to TRBJ2-1; TRBD1 might be the D (6 bases). CDR1 and CDR2 from the germline V gene are LGHNA and YNFKEQ. The CDR3 contains 14 residues. Between the trimmed V and J ends, which lost 0 bases and 9 bases, there was a span of 12 bases. In DNA form, the CDR3 reads TGTGCCAGCAGCCAAGAGCTGGGGGCGGGTGAGCAGTTCTTC. This translates into CASSQELGAGEQFF.

This clone was picked up one time. The rearrangement uses TRBV2 and TRBJ2-7, with TRBD2 matching 10 bases. CDR3 length equals 17 residues. Germline trimming cut 6 bases from V and 3 bases from J; bases unmatched to any gene: 14. Germline V gene lookup returns CDR1 SNHLY and CDR2 FYNNEI. The CDR3 bases are TGTGCCAGCAGGGCCGGGACTAGCGAGCTCCACATCTACGAGCAGTACTTC. As protein: CASRAGTSELHIYEQYF.

This sequence joins TRBV6-5 and TRBJ1-1, with 7 bases identical to TRBD1. From germline, CDR1 is MNHEY and CDR2 SVGAGI. The CDR3 length is 15 residues. The ends lost 6 bases at V and 1 base at J; junction bases unmatched: 8. The CDR3 here is CASSQGTAGNTEAFF. In nucleotides, the CDR3 is TGTGCCAGCAGCCAGGGGACAGCGGGGAACACTGAAGCTTTCTTT.

The genes are TRBV30 and TRBJ2-5, with TRBD2 identical over 8 bases. V was clipped by 3 bases and J by 2 bases; unmatched bases: 2. CDR1 and CDR2 (germline): GTSNPN, SVGIG (reference sequence). The CDR3 runs 13 residues. In DNA, the CDR3 is TGTGCCTGGAGCCCGGGGGGGCAAGAGACCCAGTACTTC. Translating it yields CAWSPGGQETQYF.